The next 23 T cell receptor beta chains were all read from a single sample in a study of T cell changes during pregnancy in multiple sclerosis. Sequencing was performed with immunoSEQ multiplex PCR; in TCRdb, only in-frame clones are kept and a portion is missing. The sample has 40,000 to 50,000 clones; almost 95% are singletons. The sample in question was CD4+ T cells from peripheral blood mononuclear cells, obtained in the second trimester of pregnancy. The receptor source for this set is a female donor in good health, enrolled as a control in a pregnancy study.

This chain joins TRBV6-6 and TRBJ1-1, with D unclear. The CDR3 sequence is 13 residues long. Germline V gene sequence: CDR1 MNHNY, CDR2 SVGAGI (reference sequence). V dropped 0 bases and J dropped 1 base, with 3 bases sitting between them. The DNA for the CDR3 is TGTGCCAGCAGTTACTCGAGGAACACTGAAGCTTTCTTT. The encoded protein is CASSYSRNTEAFF.

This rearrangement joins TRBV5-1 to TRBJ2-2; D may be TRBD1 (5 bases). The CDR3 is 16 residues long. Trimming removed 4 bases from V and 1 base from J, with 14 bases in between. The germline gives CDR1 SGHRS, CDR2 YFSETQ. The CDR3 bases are TGCGCCAGCAGCCCGTCAGGGTCTGGGAACACCGGGGAGCTGTTTTTT. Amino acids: CASSPSGSGNTGELFF.

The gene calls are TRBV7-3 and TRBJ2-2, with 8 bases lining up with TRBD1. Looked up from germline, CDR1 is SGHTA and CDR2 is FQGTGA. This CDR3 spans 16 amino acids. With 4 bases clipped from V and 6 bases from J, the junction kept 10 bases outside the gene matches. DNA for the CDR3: TGTGCCAGCAGCTCTGGGACAGGTTGGGGGGCCGGGGAGCTGTTTTTT. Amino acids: CASSSGTGWGAGELFF.

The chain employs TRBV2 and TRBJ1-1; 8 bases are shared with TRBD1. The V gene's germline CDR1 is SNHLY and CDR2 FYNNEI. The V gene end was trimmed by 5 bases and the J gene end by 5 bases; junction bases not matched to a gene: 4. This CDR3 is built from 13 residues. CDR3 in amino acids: CASSQDRETEAFF. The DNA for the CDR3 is TGTGCCAGCAGTCAGGACAGGGAGACTGAAGCTTTCTTT.

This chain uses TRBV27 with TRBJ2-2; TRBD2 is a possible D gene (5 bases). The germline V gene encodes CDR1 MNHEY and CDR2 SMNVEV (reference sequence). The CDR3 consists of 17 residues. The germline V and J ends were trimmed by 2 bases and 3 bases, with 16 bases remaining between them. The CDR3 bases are TGTGCCAGCAGTTTAACCACGGTCGGGGTTTACACCGGGGAGCTGTTTTTT. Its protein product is CASSLTTVGVYTGELFF.

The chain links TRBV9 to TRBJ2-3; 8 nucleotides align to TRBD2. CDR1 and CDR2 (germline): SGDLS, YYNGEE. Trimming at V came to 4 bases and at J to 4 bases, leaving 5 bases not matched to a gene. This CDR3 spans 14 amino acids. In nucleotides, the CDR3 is TGTGCCAGCAGCCGGGCGGGGGGCGCAGATACGCAGTATTTT. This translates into CASSRAGGADTQYF. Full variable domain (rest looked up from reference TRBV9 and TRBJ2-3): DSGVTQTPKHLITATGQRVTLRCSPRSGDLSVYWYQQSLDQGLQFLIQYYNGEERAKGNILERFSAQQFPDLHSELNLSSLELGDSALYFCASSRAGGADTQYFGPGTRLTVL.

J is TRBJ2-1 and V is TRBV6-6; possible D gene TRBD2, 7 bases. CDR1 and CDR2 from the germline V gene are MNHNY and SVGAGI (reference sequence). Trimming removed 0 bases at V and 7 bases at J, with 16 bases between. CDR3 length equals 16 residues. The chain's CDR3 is CASSYSKGGFGNEQFF. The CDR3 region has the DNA TGTGCCAGCAGTTACTCGAAGGGGGGGTTTGGTAATGAGCAGTTCTTC.

The CDR3, as DNA: TGCAGCGCTGTATGGACGGGACAAGGAGGCTACACCTTC. This sequence encodes CSAVWTGQGGYTF. This chain joins TRBV29-1 and TRBJ1-2, with TRBD1 as a possible D gene (6 bases). Germline loops: CDR1 SQVTM, CDR2 ANQGSEA. The V gene lost 7 bases and the J gene lost 8 bases, with 20 bases spanning the gap. This CDR3 comprises 13 residues.

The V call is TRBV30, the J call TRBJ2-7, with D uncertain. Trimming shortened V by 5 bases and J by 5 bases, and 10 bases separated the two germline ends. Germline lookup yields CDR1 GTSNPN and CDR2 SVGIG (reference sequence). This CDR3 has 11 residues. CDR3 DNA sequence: TGTGCCTGGGGCCTCCCCGACGAGCAGTACTTC. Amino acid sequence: CAWGLPDEQYF.

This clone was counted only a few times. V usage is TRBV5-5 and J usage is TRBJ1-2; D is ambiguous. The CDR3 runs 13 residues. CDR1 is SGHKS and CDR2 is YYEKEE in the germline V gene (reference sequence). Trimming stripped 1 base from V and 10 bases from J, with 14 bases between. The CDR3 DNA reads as TGTGCCAGCAGCTTGTTGCGGGAACCCCACTACACCTTC. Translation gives CASSLLREPHYTF.

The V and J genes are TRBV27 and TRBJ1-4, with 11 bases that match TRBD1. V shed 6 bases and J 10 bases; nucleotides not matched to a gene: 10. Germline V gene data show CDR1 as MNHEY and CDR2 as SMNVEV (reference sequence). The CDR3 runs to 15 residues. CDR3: CASSGRTGGPGKLFF. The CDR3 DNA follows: TGTGCCAGCAGCGGGAGGACAGGGGGCCCTGGAAAACTGTTTTTT.

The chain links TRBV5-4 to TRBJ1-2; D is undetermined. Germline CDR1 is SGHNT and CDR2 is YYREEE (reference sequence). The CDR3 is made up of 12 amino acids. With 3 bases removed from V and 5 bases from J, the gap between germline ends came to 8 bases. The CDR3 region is CASSSPGYGYTF. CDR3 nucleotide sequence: TGTGCCAGCAGCTCCCCCGGGTATGGCTACACCTTC.

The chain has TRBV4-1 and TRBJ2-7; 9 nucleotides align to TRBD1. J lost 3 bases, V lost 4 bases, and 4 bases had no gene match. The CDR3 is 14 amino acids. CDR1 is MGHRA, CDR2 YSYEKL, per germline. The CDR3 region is CASSRPGQGYEQYF. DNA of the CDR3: TGCGCCAGCAGCCGACCGGGACAGGGCTACGAGCAGTACTTC.

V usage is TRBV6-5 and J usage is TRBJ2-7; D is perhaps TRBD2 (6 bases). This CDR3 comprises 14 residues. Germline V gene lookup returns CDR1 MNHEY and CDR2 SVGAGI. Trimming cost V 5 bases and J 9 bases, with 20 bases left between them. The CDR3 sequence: CASSPPGVKYGQYF. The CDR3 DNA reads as TGTGCCAGCAGTCCGCCGGGGGTAAAGTATGGGCAGTACTTC.

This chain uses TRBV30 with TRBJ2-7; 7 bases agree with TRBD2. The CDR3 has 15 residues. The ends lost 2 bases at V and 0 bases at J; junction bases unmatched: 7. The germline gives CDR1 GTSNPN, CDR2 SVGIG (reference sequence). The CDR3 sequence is CAWSLGLPRSYEQYF. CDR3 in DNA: TGTGCCTGGAGTTTGGGACTACCGCGCTCCTACGAGCAGTACTTC.

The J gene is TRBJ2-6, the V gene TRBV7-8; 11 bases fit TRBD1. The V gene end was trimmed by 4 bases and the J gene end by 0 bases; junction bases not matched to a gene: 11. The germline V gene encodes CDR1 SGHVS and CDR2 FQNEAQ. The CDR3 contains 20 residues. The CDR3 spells CASSSLGGTGGSSGANVLTF. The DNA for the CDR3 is TGTGCCAGCAGCTCCCTGGGCGGGACAGGGGGTTCCTCTGGGGCCAACGTCCTGACTTTC.

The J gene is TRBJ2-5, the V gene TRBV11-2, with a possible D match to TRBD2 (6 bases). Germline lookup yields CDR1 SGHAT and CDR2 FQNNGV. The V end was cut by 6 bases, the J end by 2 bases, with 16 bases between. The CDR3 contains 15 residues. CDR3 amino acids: CASSISGVEQETQYF. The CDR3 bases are TGTGCCAGCAGTATTTCGGGGGTGGAACAAGAGACCCAGTACTTC.

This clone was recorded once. The CDR3 sequence is CASSARGPGELFF. The CDR3 DNA sequence: TGTGCCAGCAGTGCAAGGGGCCCCGGGGAGCTGTTTTTT. The rearrangement uses TRBV6-5 and TRBJ2-2, with a weak D call TRBD1 (5 bases). The germline CDR1 and CDR2 sequences are MNHEY and SVGAGI. This CDR3 region has 13 residues. Deletions cut 5 bases from V and 6 bases from J, with 10 bases between.

The CDR3 DNA follows: TGCGCCAGCAGCCAAGATCTGACAGGGCGTGAAAAACTGTTTTTT. Translating it yields CASSQDLTGREKLFF. The rearrangement joins TRBV4-3 to TRBJ1-4, with 7 bases fitting TRBD1. The length of the CDR3 is 15 residues. V lost 0 bases, J lost 7 bases, and 5 bases stayed unmatched. Germline assignment: CDR1 LGHNA and CDR2 YSLEER.

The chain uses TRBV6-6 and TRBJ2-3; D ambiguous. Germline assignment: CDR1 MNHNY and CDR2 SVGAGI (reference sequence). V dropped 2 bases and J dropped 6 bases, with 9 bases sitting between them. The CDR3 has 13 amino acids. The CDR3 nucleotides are TGTGCCAGCAGTTACGGCACAGACGATACGCAGTATTTT. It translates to CASSYGTDDTQYF.

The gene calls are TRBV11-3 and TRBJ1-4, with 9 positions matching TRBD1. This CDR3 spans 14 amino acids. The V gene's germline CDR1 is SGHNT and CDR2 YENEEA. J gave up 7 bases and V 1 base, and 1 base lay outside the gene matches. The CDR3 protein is CASSLGTGVEKLFF. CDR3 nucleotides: TGTGCCAGCAGCTTAGGGACAGGGGTTGAAAAACTGTTTTTT.

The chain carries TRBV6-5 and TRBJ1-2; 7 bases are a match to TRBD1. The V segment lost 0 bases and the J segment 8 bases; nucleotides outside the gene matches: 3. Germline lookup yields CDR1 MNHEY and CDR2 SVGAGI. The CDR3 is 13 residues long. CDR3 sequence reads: CASSYSGGLGYTF. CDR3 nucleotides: TGTGCCAGCAGTTACTCAGGGGGCTTGGGCTACACCTTC.

The DNA for the CDR3 is TGTGCCAGCAGCCAAGAGCAAACTACTCCCTCCTACGAGCAGTACTTC. Translation: CASSQEQTTPSYEQYF. The chain uses TRBV4-2 and TRBJ2-7; D uncertain. Germline values: CDR1 LGHNA, CDR2 YNFKEQ. Trimming left V 0 bases short and J 0 bases short, with 12 bases between. There are 16 residues in the CDR3.